The 9 T cell receptor beta chains in this list originate from one sample, sequenced in a study of cytomegalovirus exposure and HLA in healthy donors. Method: immunoSEQ multiplex PCR; TCRdb's copy keeps in-frame clones and lacks some. This table holds under 250,000 clones, over 80% found once. Input material: PBMCs. The receptors were sampled from a woman between 18 and 29 years old in good health and CMV-seronegative.

This chain joins TRBV11-2 and TRBJ2-1; 7 bases match TRBD1. V trimming: 7 bases; J trimming: 1 base; junction bases outside the gene matches: 10. The CDR3 loop spans 16 amino acids. The germline CDR1 and CDR2 sequences are SGHAT and FQNNGV. This chain's CDR3 is CASTPPGQWSYNEQFF. The CDR3 DNA reads TGTGCCAGCACCCCACCGGGACAGTGGTCCTACAATGAGCAGTTCTTC.

The rearrangement joins TRBV4-1 to TRBJ1-2, with no clear D. Germline loops: CDR1 MGHRA, CDR2 YSYEKL. V dropped 3 bases and J dropped 7 bases, with 18 bases sitting between them. This CDR3 region has 15 residues. CDR3 sequence: CASSHPGPHRGGYTF. In nucleotides, the CDR3 is TGCGCCAGCAGCCATCCCGGGCCCCACCGGGGTGGCTACACCTTC.

The chain has TRBV6-1 and TRBJ1-1; D perhaps matches TRBD1 (6 bases). The germline gives CDR1 MNHNS, CDR2 SASEGT. This CDR3 region has 14 residues. The V gene lost 6 bases and the J gene lost 0 bases, with 11 bases spanning the gap. The CDR3 protein is CASRVQGMNTEAFF. The CDR3, as DNA: TGTGCCAGCAGGGTACAGGGCATGAACACTGAAGCTTTCTTT.

This clone showed up just a few times. V gene TRBV5-1 combines with J gene TRBJ2-2; 15 nucleotides agree with TRBD2. The CDR3 is 18 residues long. Trimming removed 4 bases from V and 6 bases from J; junction bases left unmatched: 10. Looked up from germline, CDR1 is SGHRS and CDR2 is YFSETQ. For the CDR3, the DNA is TGCGCCAGCAGCCAAAGGGGACTAGCGGGAGGTTCCCCCGGGGAGCTGTTTTTT. This codes for CASSQRGLAGGSPGELFF.

The chain combines TRBV7-2 with TRBJ2-5, with 8 bases that match TRBD2. The trim removed 9 bases at V and 3 bases at J, leaving 6 bases unmatched. CDR1 and CDR2 (germline): SGHTA, FQGNSA. CDR3 length equals 13 residues. CDR3 region: CASSGGAEETQYF. The CDR3 region has the DNA TGTGCCAGTTCGGGGGGGGCGGAAGAGACCCAGTACTTC.

The CDR3 DNA reads TGCGCCAGCAGCTGGGCTGATGCGAACACCGGGGAGCTGTTTTTT. It specifies CASSWADANTGELFF. The chain has TRBV5-1 and TRBJ2-2; no definite D call. CDR1 SGHRS and CDR2 YFSETQ come from the germline V gene. The CDR3 sequence is 15 residues long. Trimming took 3 bases from V and 0 from J, leaving 9 bases between them.

The chain couples TRBV5-4 to TRBJ2-5; D possibly corresponds to TRBD1 (6 bases). Germline loops: CDR1 SGHNT, CDR2 YYREEE (reference sequence). CDR3 length: 14 residues. V gave up 0 bases and J gave up 4 bases, with 10 bases separating them. This CDR3 reads CASSLDQGSETQYF. The CDR3 DNA reads TGTGCCAGCAGCTTGGATCAGGGGTCAGAGACCCAGTACTTC.

The V gene is TRBV6-5, the J gene TRBJ1-2; a weak D match, TRBD1 (5 bases). Per the germline V gene, CDR1 is MNHEY and CDR2 is SVGAGI. Trimming took 5 bases from V and 7 from J, leaving 14 bases between them. CDR3 length equals 13 residues. The CDR3 region is CASSGQFSGGYTF. CDR3 coding DNA: TGTGCCAGCAGTGGACAATTTTCGGGTGGCTACACCTTC.

V usage is TRBV5-4 and J usage is TRBJ1-1, with TRBD1 identical over 7 bases. With V trimmed by 0 bases and J by 0 bases, 2 bases remained unmatched. The germline V gene encodes CDR1 SGHNT and CDR2 YYREEE (reference sequence). The CDR3 has 15 amino acids. As DNA, the CDR3 is TGTGCCAGCAGCTTGGAGGGGGCCTTGAACACTGAAGCTTTCTTT. It translates to CASSLEGALNTEAFF.